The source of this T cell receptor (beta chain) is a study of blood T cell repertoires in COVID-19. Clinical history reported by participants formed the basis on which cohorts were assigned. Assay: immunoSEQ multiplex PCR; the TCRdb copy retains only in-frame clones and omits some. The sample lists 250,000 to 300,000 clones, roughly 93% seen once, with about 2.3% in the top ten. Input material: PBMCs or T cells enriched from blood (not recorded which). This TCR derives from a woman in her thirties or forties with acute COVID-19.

CDR3 bases: TGCGCCAGCAGATTTCCTCGGGTTATGAGCAATCAGCCCCAGCATTTT. Its translation: CASRFPRVMSNQPQHF. V gene TRBV5-1 combines with J gene TRBJ1-5; no firm D call. The CDR3 runs 16 residues. Per germline, CDR1 SGHRS and CDR2 YFSETQ. V was clipped by 5 bases and J by 1 base, with 16 bases between them.